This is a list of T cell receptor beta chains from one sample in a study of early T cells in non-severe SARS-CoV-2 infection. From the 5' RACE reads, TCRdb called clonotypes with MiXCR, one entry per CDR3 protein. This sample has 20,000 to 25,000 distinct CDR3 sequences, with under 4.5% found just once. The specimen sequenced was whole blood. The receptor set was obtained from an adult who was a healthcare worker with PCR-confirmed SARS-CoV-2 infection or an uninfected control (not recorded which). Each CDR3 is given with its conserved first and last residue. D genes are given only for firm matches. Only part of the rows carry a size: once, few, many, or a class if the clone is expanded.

CASSLGTVNQPQHF	TGTGCCAGCAGCTTGGGGACAGTTAATCAGCCCCAGCATTTT	TRBJ1-5	-	many	TRBV5-6
CASSRLAGGLTDTQYF	TGTGCCAGCAGCCGACTAGCGGGGGGACTCACAGATACGCAGTATTTT	TRBJ2-3	TRBD2	-	TRBV7-6
CASSYHGYEQYF	TGTGCCAGCAGTTACCACGGTTACGAGCAGTACTTC	TRBJ2-7	-	-	TRBV6-2/TRBV6-3
CASSLGPPGTAQETQYF	TGTGCCAGCAGCTTAGGCCCGCCCGGGACAGCCCAAGAGACCCAGTACTTC	TRBJ2-5	TRBD1	many	TRBV7-6
CASSVLGSSYNSPLHF	TGTGCCAGCAGTGTACTCGGTAGCTCCTATAATTCACCCCTCCACTTT	TRBJ1-6	-	-	TRBV2
CASSLEGNEQFF	TGCGCCAGCAGCCTAGAGGGTAATGAGCAGTTCTTC	TRBJ2-1	-	many	TRBV5-1
CSARDGRGTRGEQFF	TGCAGTGCTAGAGATGGGCGGGGGACTAGAGGCGAGCAGTTCTTC	TRBJ2-1	TRBD2	medium-sized	TRBV20-1
CASSLSIASAYEQYF	TGTGCCAGCAGCTTATCTATAGCAAGCGCCTACGAGCAGTACTTC	TRBJ2-7	-	many	TRBV11-2
CSARAYRGVEAFF	TGCAGTGCTAGGGCCTACCGCGGGGTTGAAGCTTTCTTT	TRBJ1-1	-	few	TRBV20-1
CAAQGGPGTRENEQFF	TGTGCCGCGCAAGGAGGGCCCGGGACTAGGGAGAATGAGCAGTTCTTC	TRBJ2-1	TRBD2	many	TRBV10-3
CASSLAEVYSPLHF	TGTGCCAGCAGTTTAGCTGAGGTCTATTCACCCCTCCACTTT	TRBJ1-6	-	many	TRBV12-3/TRBV12-4
CSAPRARGGSGANVLTF	TGCAGTGCCCCGAGGGCGAGGGGAGGCTCTGGGGCCAACGTCCTGACTTTC	TRBJ2-6	-	many	TRBV20-1
CATSVGRSTYGYTF	TGTGCCACCTCGGTCGGACGCTCTACCTATGGCTACACCTTC	TRBJ1-2	-	medium-sized	TRBV19
CASSPSNGQNYGYTF	TGTGCCAGCTCACCCTCGAACGGCCAAAACTATGGCTACACCTTC	TRBJ1-2	-	many	TRBV18
CASSLDPGLAAHTDTQYF	TGTGCCAGCAGCTTAGATCCCGGACTAGCGGCACATACAGATACGCAGTATTTT	TRBJ2-3	TRBD2	many	TRBV11-2
CASSLLFNEQFF	TGTGCCAGCAGCCTACTTTTTAATGAGCAGTTCTTC	TRBJ2-1	-	many	TRBV12-3/TRBV12-4
CAWSAETSYEQYF	TGTGCCTGGAGCGCTGAGACCTCCTACGAGCAGTACTTC	TRBJ2-7	-	many	TRBV30
CAISASGPSTDTQYF	TGTGCCATCAGCGCTAGCGGGCCATCCACAGATACGCAGTATTTT	TRBJ2-3	TRBD2	-	TRBV10-3
CARRSDSYGYTF	TGTGCCAGGCGCTCGGACAGTTATGGCTACACCTTC	TRBJ1-2	-	-	TRBV6-1
CASSPPRGQPYEQYF	TGTGCCAGCAGCCCCCCCCGTGGACAACCCTACGAGCAGTACTTC	TRBJ2-7	-	many	TRBV7-9